Described below is a single T cell receptor beta chain sequence and its context. TCRdb reanalyzed the 5' RACE reads, giving one entry per CDR3 protein sequence and no DNA. The listing records 40,000 to 45,000 distinct CDR3 sequences. These data belong to a study of monozygotic twins with inflammatory bowel disease. This clonotype was sampled from a human donor with ulcerative colitis or Crohn's disease, or a healthy co-twin of an affected twin (not recorded which). What was sequenced was blood.

CDR3 region: CASSRMWAVVEKLFF. The chain joins TRBV6-1 to TRBJ1-4; TCRdb outputs TRBD1, but without DNA this stays unchecked. Per germline, CDR1 MNHNS and CDR2 SASEGT. The CDR3 is 15 residues long.